This T cell receptor (beta chain) is drawn from a study of T cell responses to AZD1222 COVID-19 vaccine. Study-wide results and limits: Only after the peak T cell response were repertoires sampled.

The CDR3 has 15 amino acids. Germline V lookup: CDR1 SGHRS, CDR2 YFSETQ. V was pared by 4 bases and J by 0 bases, with 6 bases of the junction left unmatched. The table came from immunoSEQ multiplex PCR; TCRdb's copy has only in-frame clones and leaves some out. The sample contains 95,000 to 150,000 clones, around 86% of which appear only once. A word on this clone: The antigen remains undetermined.

This material consisted of peripheral blood, taken on day 0 of AZD1222 vaccination. This chain uses TRBV5-1 with TRBJ2-7; 8 bases match TRBD2. This TCR was recovered from an adult in good health. The CDR3, as DNA: TGCGCCAGCAGCCCGGGAGGGACCCACTCCTACGAGCAGTACTTC. Protein product: CASSPGGTHSYEQYF.